The 32 T cell receptor beta chains below all came from one sample that was sequenced in a study of CD4 T cells in relation to SARS-CoV-2 and coronaviruses. Assay used: immunoSEQ multiplex PCR; TCRdb lists only in-frame clones, some missing. The top ten clones hold 21% of a sample with 20,000 to 25,000 clones, about three quarters of them seen once. The unexposed donors gave CD4+ T cells in about 2010-2018, prior to COVID-19. After more than eight days of culture, CD4+ T cells were isolated. These receptors have no known antigen. The specimen sequenced was CD4+ T cells from PBMCs, cultured in vitro. The receptors stem from a human donor in good health.

This rearrangement joins TRBV27 to TRBJ2-7, with 11 bases fitting TRBD1. Germline lookup yields CDR1 MNHEY and CDR2 SMNVEV (reference sequence). This CDR3 contains 14 residues. Germline trimming cut 8 bases from V and 7 bases from J; bases unmatched to any gene: 10. DNA of the CDR3: TGTGCCAGCTGGGACAGGGGGTCCAGGAGGGAGCAGTACTTC. It translates to CASWDRGSRREQYF.

This sequence joins TRBV7-2 and TRBJ2-7; TRBD2 is a possible D gene (5 bases). The CDR3 has 13 amino acids. V lost 4 bases and J lost 3, with 10 bases in between. Germline CDR1 reads SGHTA; CDR2 reads FQGNSA. CDR3 residues: CASSSYRGYEQYF. The CDR3 nucleotides are TGTGCCAGCAGCTCGTATCGGGGCTACGAGCAGTACTTC.

The chain combines TRBV5-1 with TRBJ2-5, with 9 bases lining up with TRBD2. The CDR3 contains 16 residues. CDR1 SGHRS and CDR2 YFSETQ come from the germline V gene. V lost 4 bases, J lost 2 bases, and 9 bases stayed unmatched. The CDR3 nucleotides are TGCGCCAGCAGCGTCGGGGCAAGCGGGGGGCAAGAGACCCAGTACTTC. Translated, it gives CASSVGASGGQETQYF.

The CDR3 protein is CASSPGGASYTQYF. DNA of the CDR3: TGTGCCAGCAGCCCCGGGGGGGCTTCGTATACGCAGTATTTT. The V and J genes are TRBV6-5 and TRBJ2-3, with 8 bases fitting TRBD2. Trimming at V came to 6 bases and at J to 7 bases, leaving 9 bases not matched to a gene. Germline V gives CDR1 MNHEY, CDR2 SVGAGI. The CDR3 totals 14 residues.

This chain joins TRBV2 and TRBJ1-1; the D is unclear. V was trimmed by 9 bases and J by 0 bases, leaving 11 bases between them. The V gene's germline CDR1 is SNHLY and CDR2 FYNNEI. The CDR3 spans 13 residues. CDR3 in amino acids: CASSVLMNTEAFF. The CDR3 nucleotides are TGTGCCAGTTCAGTCCTAATGAACACTGAAGCTTTCTTT.

In this sample, this clone turned up a few times. The V call is TRBV2, the J call TRBJ2-7; D remains unclear. The germline V gene has CDR1 SNHLY and CDR2 FYNNEI. The CDR3 length is 10 residues. V was clipped by 8 bases and J by 6 bases, with 8 bases between them. CDR3 sequence (DNA): TGTGCCAGCGCTAGGAGCGAGCAGTACTTC. This gives the protein CASARSEQYF.

This clone was recorded a few times. V is TRBV29-1 and J is TRBJ2-7; 7 nucleotides agree with TRBD1. V was clipped by 6 bases and J by 6 bases; unmatched bases: 5. Per the germline V gene, CDR1 is SQVTM and CDR2 is ANQGSEA. CDR3 size: 11 residues. The CDR3 spells CSVETGSEQYF. The CDR3 DNA is TGCAGCGTAGAGACAGGGTCCGAGCAGTACTTC.

The chain employs TRBV19 and TRBJ1-2, with 9 bases aligning to TRBD1. Germline V gene data show CDR1 as LNHDA and CDR2 as SQIVND (reference sequence). Trimming cost V 4 bases and J 2 bases; bases outside gene matches: 5. CDR3 length: 15 residues. Here the CDR3 reads CASSTRTGENYGYTF. The CDR3 bases are TGTGCCAGTAGTACCAGGACAGGGGAAAACTATGGCTACACCTTC.

This clone was picked up one time. This rearrangement joins TRBV4-3 to TRBJ2-1; D is perhaps TRBD2 (6 bases). V was cut by 0 bases and J by 8 bases, with 20 bases left in between. The CDR3 has 17 amino acids. CDR1 LGHNA and CDR2 YSLEER come from the germline V gene. The CDR3 coding sequence is TGCGCCAGCAGCCAAGAAGCGCTGGCGGGGAGTAGGTATGAGCAGTTCTTC. Amino acid sequence: CASSQEALAGSRYEQFF.

CDR3 amino acids: CASSSEGANPFWFF. CDR3 bases: TGTGCCAGCAGTTCGGAAGGGGCTAACCCGTTTTGGTTCTTC. The chain carries TRBV27 and TRBJ2-1, with TRBD1 as a possible D gene (5 bases). V was trimmed by 4 bases and J by 15 bases, leaving 22 bases between them. Germline CDR1 is MNHEY and CDR2 is SMNVEV (reference sequence). The CDR3 totals 14 residues.

The chain has TRBV2 and TRBJ2-3, with a possible D match to TRBD2 (5 bases). Deletions cut 0 bases from V and 1 base from J, with 8 bases between. Germline assignment: CDR1 SNHLY and CDR2 FYNNEI. The CDR3 covers 15 residues. Written as DNA, the CDR3 is TGTGCCAGCAGTGAAGCTGCGGGCGGCACAGATACGCAGTATTTT. As protein: CASSEAAGGTDTQYF.

This clone has a single count. This chain connects TRBV12-3 or TRBV12-4 to TRBJ2-5; D gene unclear. V lost 3 bases and J lost 3, with 5 bases in between. The CDR3 covers 12 residues. This CDR3 is CASSFVEETQYF. Written as DNA, the CDR3 is TGTGCCAGCAGTTTCGTGGAAGAGACCCAGTACTTC.

The gene calls are TRBV27 and TRBJ1-4; D gene unclear. Trimming shortened V by 3 bases and J by 2 bases, and 10 bases separated the two germline ends. The length of the CDR3 is 15 residues. The germline CDR1 and CDR2 sequences are MNHEY and SMNVEV (reference sequence). The CDR3 sequence is CASSFLGATNEKLFF. The CDR3 DNA reads as TGTGCCAGCAGTTTTCTGGGTGCTACTAATGAAAAACTGTTTTTT.

CDR3 nucleotides: TGTGCCAGCTCACCATGGGAGATCTCCTCTGGAAACACCATATATTTT. Translation gives CASSPWEISSGNTIYF. The chain recombines TRBV18 with TRBJ1-3; D is unresolved. This CDR3 comprises 16 residues. V was trimmed by 2 bases and J by 0 bases, leaving 11 bases between them. Germline V gene sequence: CDR1 KGHSH, CDR2 LQKENI.

The chain recombines TRBV9 with TRBJ2-7; 7 bases align to TRBD2. Per the germline V gene, CDR1 is SGDLS and CDR2 is YYNGEE. V lost 0 bases and J lost 3; bases outside the gene matches: 6. This CDR3 spans 15 amino acids. This chain's CDR3 is CASSVGTSHIYEQYF. In DNA, the CDR3 is TGTGCCAGCAGCGTAGGGACTAGTCATATCTACGAGCAGTACTTC.

This clone came up a few times. This chain connects TRBV6-6 to TRBJ1-5, with D unclear. Germline assignment: CDR1 MNHNY and CDR2 SVGAGI (reference sequence). There are 14 residues in the CDR3. V dropped 2 bases and J dropped 11 bases, with 16 bases sitting between them. The CDR3 coding sequence is TGTGCCAGCAGTTACGGGCAGGCCGGATTGTCCCAGCATTTT. Amino acids: CASSYGQAGLSQHF.

V usage is TRBV12-3 or TRBV12-4 and J usage is TRBJ1-5, with no clear D. This CDR3 is 13 amino acids long. Deletions cut 3 bases from V and 10 bases from J, with 13 bases between. Here the CDR3 reads CASSFAQASPQHF. The CDR3 bases are TGTGCCAGCAGTTTCGCCCAGGCCAGCCCCCAGCATTTT.

In its sample, this clone was seen once. The chain uses TRBV27 and TRBJ2-1; perhaps D is TRBD1 or TRBD2 (5 bases each). The CDR3 contains 17 residues. CDR1 is MNHEY and CDR2 is SMNVEV in the germline V gene (reference sequence). Trimming removed 1 base at V and 14 bases at J, with 27 bases between. As DNA, the CDR3 is TGTGCCAGCAGTTTATTGATCGGGGCACGCCTAGGAGACAGCAAGTTCTTC. Translation gives CASSLLIGARLGDSKFF.

This sequence joins TRBV7-9 and TRBJ2-1, with D perhaps TRBD2 (5 bases). V was clipped by 2 bases and J by 3 bases, with 14 bases between them. The germline CDR1 and CDR2 sequences are SEHNR and FQNEAQ (reference sequence). The CDR3 runs to 16 residues. CDR3 DNA: TGTGCCAGCAGCTTAACCCCCGGGATGGACTACAATGAGCAGTTCTTC. This codes for CASSLTPGMDYNEQFF.

In this sample, this clone turned up a few times. One end of the junction fails to match germline, which may point to a read error. This sequence joins TRBV7-7 and TRBJ2-2; D is unresolved. Germline CDR1 and CDR2: SSHAT and FNYEAQ (reference sequence). CDR3 size: 12 residues. In DNA, the CDR3 is TGTGCTAGCAAGGTCGAACACGGGGAGCTGTTTTTT. This translates into CASKVEHGELFF.

The V call is TRBV7-2, the J call TRBJ1-1, with 9 positions matching TRBD1. The CDR3 runs 18 residues. With 4 bases clipped from V and 7 bases from J, the junction kept 19 bases outside the gene matches. Germline CDR1 is SGHTA and CDR2 is FQGNSA. The CDR3 spells CASSSAPGQGLLGGEAFF. In nucleotides, the CDR3 is TGTGCCAGCAGCTCCGCCCCGGGACAGGGCCTACTCGGGGGTGAAGCTTTCTTT.

This chain uses TRBV27 with TRBJ1-1, with D maybe TRBD1 (5 bases). Germline V gives CDR1 MNHEY, CDR2 SMNVEV (reference sequence). Trimming removed 6 bases at V and 1 base at J, with 21 bases between. This CDR3 is built from 17 residues. The CDR3 is CASRTVVGGSRNTEAFF. DNA of the CDR3: TGTGCCAGCAGAACCGTTGTCGGGGGGAGTAGGAACACTGAAGCTTTCTTT.

This chain uses TRBV23-1 with TRBJ2-5; no clear D. TRBV23-1 is placed among ORFs of uncertain function. Trimming cost V 3 bases and J 2 bases, with 13 bases left between them. CDR3 length: 15 amino acids. CDR3 in amino acids: CASSHPPSHQETQYF. DNA for the CDR3: TGCGCCAGCAGTCACCCACCGTCCCATCAAGAGACCCAGTACTTC.

In this sample, this clone turned up a few times. The chain recombines TRBV11-1 with TRBJ2-1; D ambiguous. Trimming pared 0 bases from V and 3 bases from J, leaving 9 bases between. Germline CDR1 is SGHAT and CDR2 is FQDESV (reference sequence). The CDR3 is made up of 15 amino acids. The CDR3 DNA is TGTGCCAGCAGCTTAGCGCTTACTCTCTACAATGAGCAGTTCTTC. Translated: CASSLALTLYNEQFF.

The J gene is TRBJ1-3, the V gene TRBV11-3; tentatively, D is TRBD1 (6 bases). Germline V gene lookup returns CDR1 SGHNT and CDR2 YENEEA. V lost 2 bases and J lost 2, with 10 bases in between. The CDR3 runs 15 residues. This CDR3 reads CASSLNGGTGNTIYF. The CDR3 DNA sequence: TGTGCCAGCAGCTTAAATGGGGGCACTGGAAACACCATATATTTT.

The V and J genes are TRBV5-1 and TRBJ2-3, with 11 bases lining up with TRBD1. J gave up 4 bases and V 0 bases, and 7 bases lay outside the gene matches. Germline V gene lookup returns CDR1 SGHRS and CDR2 YFSETQ. The CDR3 consists of 17 residues. CDR3 amino acids: CASSLGTGGSEPDTQYF. The CDR3 nucleotides read TGCGCCAGCAGCTTGGGGACAGGGGGCTCGGAACCAGATACGCAGTATTTT. The full variable domain, with the rest looked up from reference TRBV5-1 and TRBJ2-3, is KAGVTQTPRYLIKTRGQQVTLSCSPISGHRSVSWYQQTPGQGLQFLFEYFSETQRNKGNFPGRFSGRQFSNSRSEMNVSTLELGDSALYLCASSLGTGGSEPDTQYFGPGTRLTVL.

This chain connects TRBV2 to TRBJ2-2, with 10 bases aligning to TRBD2. This CDR3 region has 16 residues. The V gene end was trimmed by 7 bases and the J gene end by 6 bases; junction bases not matched to a gene: 11. Per the germline V gene, CDR1 is SNHLY and CDR2 is FYNNEI. CDR3 nucleotide sequence: TGTGCCAGCATGGGGGGAAGCGGGGGGGCCTCCGGGGAGCTGTTTTTT. It encodes CASMGGSGGASGELFF.

The rearrangement uses TRBV7-3 and TRBJ2-7, with a weak D call TRBD1 (6 bases). This CDR3 spans 15 amino acids. Trimming took 5 bases from V and 2 from J, leaving 16 bases between them. The V gene's germline CDR1 is SGHTA and CDR2 FQGTGA. The CDR3 region has the DNA TGTGCCAGCAGCCCCCGGGTAGGGGGACCCTACGAGCAGTACTTC. This encodes CASSPRVGGPYEQYF.

In its sample, this clone is large (0.1 to 1%). The V call is TRBV2, the J call TRBJ1-5, with TRBD1 identical over 7 bases. The CDR3 has 14 amino acids. Germline CDR1 is SNHLY and CDR2 is FYNNEI. Losses at the gene ends were 4 bases for V and 5 bases for J; bases not matched to a gene: 5. CDR3 residues: CASSATGQYQPQHF. CDR3 nucleotide sequence: TGTGCCAGCAGTGCGACAGGGCAGTATCAGCCCCAGCATTTT.

V usage is TRBV24-1 and J usage is TRBJ2-1, with no clear D. The CDR3 is 15 amino acids. CDR1 KGHDR and CDR2 SFDVKD come from the germline V gene. Trimming removed 4 bases from V and 1 base from J, with 10 bases in between. The CDR3 loop is CATSESGVSYNEQFF. CDR3 DNA: TGTGCCACCAGTGAATCAGGAGTTTCCTACAATGAGCAGTTCTTC.

The DNA for the CDR3 is TGTGCCAGCAGCTTGGTTTCAGCGGGGGCTGGTGAGCAGTACTTC. It specifies CASSLVSAGAGEQYF. The V and J genes are TRBV5-4 and TRBJ2-7; TRBD2 matches 8 bases. Losses at the gene ends were 0 bases for V and 7 bases for J; bases not matched to a gene: 9. This CDR3 has 15 residues. CDR1 and CDR2 from the germline V gene are SGHNT and YYREEE (reference sequence).

This clone has a single count. The chain employs TRBV20-1 and TRBJ2-7; no definite D call. V dropped 1 base and J dropped 5 bases, with 6 bases sitting between them. The CDR3 sequence is 11 residues long. In germline, CDR1 is DFQATT, CDR2 SNEGSKA (reference sequence). The DNA for the CDR3 is TGCAGTGCTAGAGGGTTGGACGAGCAGTACTTC. The encoded protein is CSARGLDEQYF.